The 5 T cell receptor beta chains reported below all come from one sample, sequenced in a study of beta chain features in type 1 diabetes. The entirety of the isolated RNA underwent reverse transcription, so expressed TCRB transcripts were sequenced. TCRdb's copy holds only in-frame clones and misses some; the assay was immunoSEQ multiplex PCR. The data contain about 190,000 clones, 7.8% of them singletons. Study results and limitations: TCRB CDR3s were moderately but significantly shorter in Type 1 diabetes patients in all four CD4+ subsets.

No antigen is known for these receptors. Sequenced: central memory CD4+ T cells from blood. The receptors originated from a middle-aged woman with type 1 diabetes.

V and J are TRBV19 and TRBJ1-5, with D hard to call. CDR1 and CDR2 (germline): LNHDA, SQIVND (reference sequence). Trimming pared 11 bases from V and 5 bases from J, leaving 16 bases between. CDR3 length equals 13 residues. CDR3: CACSGDRDQPQHF. The CDR3 DNA reads as TGTGCCTGCTCCGGGGATCGAGATCAGCCCCAGCATTTT.

The chain has TRBV5-6 and TRBJ1-4, with TRBD1 matching over 7 bases. With 2 bases clipped from V and 12 bases from J, the junction kept 4 bases outside the gene matches. The CDR3 has 12 residues. Germline assignment: CDR1 SGHDT and CDR2 YYEEEE. The CDR3 nucleotides read TGTGCCAGCAGCTTCGACAGGGTAGAACTGTTTTTT. Residues: CASSFDRVELFF.

This clone was counted between two and nine times. The chain joins TRBV15 to TRBJ1-5; D not certain. Trimming shortened V by 3 bases and J by 6 bases, and 15 bases separated the two germline ends. The germline V gene has CDR1 LNHNV and CDR2 YYDKDF (reference sequence). CDR3 size: 15 residues. The CDR3 loop is CATSSASGERQPQHF. The CDR3 coding sequence is TGTGCCACCAGCAGTGCTAGCGGGGAGCGTCAGCCCCAGCATTTT.

In DNA, the CDR3 is TGTGCCAGCAGCATCAGGGATCAGCCCCAGCATTTT. This gives the protein CASSIRDQPQHF. The chain links TRBV5-6 to TRBJ1-5, with D perhaps matching TRBD1 (5 bases). The CDR3 loop spans 12 amino acids. V was trimmed by 4 bases and J by 5 bases, leaving 7 bases between them. The germline gives CDR1 SGHDT, CDR2 YYEEEE. The full variable domain, in which reference TRBV5-6 and TRBJ1-5 provide the parts outside the CDR3, is DAGVTQSPTHLIKTRGQQVTLRCSPKSGHDTVSWYQQALGQGPQFIFQYYEEEERQRGNFPDRFSGHQFPNYSSELNVNALLLGDSALYLCASSIRDQPQHFGDGTRLSIL.

This chain uses TRBV7-9 with TRBJ1-1; 9 bases align to TRBD1. The CDR3 has 14 residues. J gave up 4 bases and V 5 bases, and 5 bases lay outside the gene matches. Germline V lookup: CDR1 SEHNR, CDR2 FQNEAQ (reference sequence). The CDR3 here is CASSHGQGSTEAFF. DNA for the CDR3: TGTGCCAGCAGCCACGGACAGGGGAGCACTGAAGCTTTCTTT. The full variable domain, rest sourced from reference TRBV7-9 and TRBJ1-1, is DTGVSQNPRHKITKRGQNVTFRCDPISEHNRLYWYRQTLGQGPEFLTYFQNEAQLEKSRLLSDRFSAERPKGSFSTLEIQRTEQGDSAMYLCASSHGQGSTEAFFGQGTRLTVV.